The next 6 T cell receptor beta chains were all read from a single sample in a study of cytomegalovirus exposure and HLA in healthy donors. Use of 60 Vbeta and 13 Jbeta primers characterized the PCR. Profiling relied on immunoSEQ multiplex PCR, and the TCRdb table lists in-frame clones only, not all of them. Found here are 200,000 or so clones, 70% to 90% of them singletons; the top ten hold just over 2%. The sequencing input was PBMCs. The receptors here all came from a woman under 30 in good health and CMV-seropositive.

The chain employs TRBV25-1 and TRBJ1-5; D may be TRBD1 (6 bases). Per germline, CDR1 MGHDK and CDR2 SYGVNS. The ends were cut back, 7 bases at V and 3 bases at J, with 13 bases in the middle. This CDR3 is built from 14 residues. The DNA for the CDR3 is TGTGCCAGCATCGACAGGCACCTCAATCAGCCCCAGCATTTT. Protein product: CASIDRHLNQPQHF.

CDR3 sequence reads: CAWSGGETQYF. CDR3 nucleotide sequence: TGTGCATGGTCGGGGGGAGAGACCCAGTACTTC. This chain links TRBV30 with TRBJ2-5, with 7 bases fitting TRBD2. The CDR3 loop spans 11 amino acids. Germline CDR1 is GTSNPN and CDR2 is SVGIG (reference sequence).

V and J are TRBV5-1 and TRBJ2-3, with TRBD2 as a possible D gene (8 bases). V shed 6 bases and J shed 0 bases, with 35 bases lying between them. CDR1 and CDR2 from the germline V gene are SGHRS and YFSETQ. This CDR3 is 22 amino acids long. The CDR3 DNA is TGCGCCAGCAAAGAAGGACAGGCTACCCGGGGTAGCGGGGCACCTAGCACAGATACGCAGTATTTT. Protein: CASKEGQATRGSGAPSTDTQYF.

CDR3 loop: CASSLEQTGHNTEAFF. CDR3 DNA sequence: TGCGCCAGCAGCTTGGAGCAGACAGGGCATAACACTGAAGCTTTCTTT. V gene TRBV5-1 combines with J gene TRBJ1-1; 7 bases map to TRBD1. The CDR3 length is 16 residues. Germline V gene sequence: CDR1 SGHRS, CDR2 YFSETQ. J gave up 2 bases and V 0 bases, and 7 bases lay outside the gene matches.

V usage is TRBV2 and J usage is TRBJ2-7; the match to TRBD1 covers 7 bases. Per the germline V gene, CDR1 is SNHLY and CDR2 is FYNNEI. V lost 8 bases, J lost 6 bases, and 4 bases stayed unmatched. The CDR3 totals 11 residues. CDR3 DNA sequence: TGTGCCAGCGTGCACAGGGGCGAGCAGTACGTC. Translated: CASVHRGEQYV.

In its sample, this clone was seen a few times. The rearrangement links TRBV6-1 to TRBJ1-4; 8 nucleotides align to TRBD1. This CDR3 is 15 amino acids long. V lost 3 bases to trimming and J lost 8 bases; unmatched junction nucleotides: 8. The germline V gene encodes CDR1 MNHNS and CDR2 SASEGT. The CDR3 region has the DNA TGTGCCAGCAGTGACCCCAGGGGGCTGTGGGAAAAACTGTTTTTT. Translation gives CASSDPRGLWEKLFF.